The 18 T cell receptor beta chains in this list originate from one sample, sequenced in a study of long-term antiretroviral therapy in people with HIV. The immunoSEQ assay was v3.0, run at survey level. The table came from immunoSEQ multiplex PCR; TCRdb's copy has only in-frame clones and leaves some out. The sample contains roughly 37,000 clones, less than 85% of which appear only once. The source material was unsorted PBMCs, sampled 3.4 years after starting antiretroviral therapy. The receptors originated from a man younger than 45 with HIV.

This clone appeared once. This chain connects TRBV5-4 to TRBJ1-1, with D hard to call. Germline assignment: CDR1 SGHNT and CDR2 YYREEE (reference sequence). Trimming took off 2 bases at V and 4 bases at J, with 12 bases between the two ends. The CDR3 consists of 14 residues. The CDR3 DNA reads as TGTGCCAGCAGCTTCACTGGGGTGAGCACTGAAGCTTTCTTT. Translated: CASSFTGVSTEAFF.

The chain couples TRBV28 to TRBJ1-6; D remains unclear. Germline loops: CDR1 MDHEN, CDR2 SYDVKM. Deletions cut 3 bases from V and 10 bases from J, with 10 bases between. The CDR3 spans 13 residues. The CDR3 region has the DNA TGTGCCAGCAGTTTTCGGCGGGAGTCACCCCTCCACTTT. Translation gives CASSFRRESPLHF. Filled out from reference TRBV28 and TRBJ1-6, the complete variable domain reads DVKVTQSSRYLVKRTGEKVFLECVQDMDHENMFWYRQDPGLGLRLIYFSYDVKMKEKGDIPEGYSVSREKKERFSLILESASTNQTSMYLCASSFRRESPLHFGNGTRLTVT.

This chain connects TRBV2 to TRBJ2-2, with D hard to call. Germline V lookup: CDR1 SNHLY, CDR2 FYNNEI. The CDR3 sequence is 14 residues long. V shed 2 bases and J shed 5 bases, with 9 bases lying between them. CDR3 residues: CASSEMVRTGELFF. CDR3 coding DNA: TGTGCCAGCAGTGAAATGGTGCGGACCGGGGAGCTGTTTTTT.

This rearrangement joins TRBV18 to TRBJ1-1; 9 bases agree with TRBD1. This CDR3 has 14 amino acids. Germline values: CDR1 KGHSH, CDR2 LQKENI. The J segment lost 2 bases and the V segment lost 4 bases, leaving 2 bases of the junction unmatched. CDR3 loop: CASSRTGDNTEAFF. CDR3 nucleotide sequence: TGTGCCAGCTCACGGACAGGGGATAACACTGAAGCTTTCTTT.

The chain links TRBV6-5 to TRBJ1-3; D unclear. The CDR3 has 14 residues. CDR1 is MNHEY, CDR2 SVGAGI, per germline. V dropped 6 bases and J dropped 0 bases, with 9 bases sitting between them. The CDR3 nucleotides are TGTGCCAGCAGACCCCTAAGCTCTGGAAACACCATATATTTT. Protein: CASRPLSSGNTIYF.

The rearrangement links TRBV13 to TRBJ2-7; 12 bases are a match to TRBD2. The CDR3 loop spans 18 amino acids. Per germline, CDR1 PRHDT and CDR2 FYEKMQ (reference sequence). V gave up 4 bases and J gave up 2 bases; unmatched junction bases: 12. CDR3 bases: TGTGCCAGCAGCTCCTCGACTAGCGGGAGACTCCCCGCCTACGAGCAGTACTTC. Protein sequence: CASSSSTSGRLPAYEQYF.

The chain is built from TRBV4-1 and TRBJ1-1, with D hard to call. Trimming cost V 5 bases and J 5 bases, with 21 bases left between them. There are 16 residues in the CDR3. Germline V gene data show CDR1 as MGHRA and CDR2 as YSYEKL. CDR3 bases: TGCGCCAGCAGCAAAACCCCCCGGGTGACGCAGACTGAAGCTTTCTTT. It codes for CASSKTPRVTQTEAFF.

This clone was detected a few times. The rearrangement links TRBV25-1 to TRBJ2-3; D is uncertain. Germline V CDR1 and CDR2: MGHDK, SYGVNS. V was pared by 5 bases and J by 4 bases, with 13 bases between. The CDR3 loop spans 14 amino acids. In DNA, the CDR3 is TGTGCCAGCAGTCCTTCGGGTGGTTCAGATACGCAGTATTTT. It yields the protein CASSPSGGSDTQYF.

This clone was counted a few times. This sequence joins TRBV29-1 and TRBJ1-1; maybe TRBD1 (5 bases). V lost 5 bases to trimming and J lost 8 bases, with 9 bases between them. Germline-derived CDR1 and CDR2 are SQVTM and ANQGSEA. This CDR3 contains 10 residues. CDR3 sequence reads: CSVTTVEAFF. The DNA of the CDR3 is TGCAGCGTTACGACAGTAGAAGCTTTCTTT.

The chain has TRBV7-2 and TRBJ2-5, with D tentatively TRBD2 (9 bases). CDR1 is SGHTA and CDR2 is FQGNSA in the germline V gene. The V gene lost 3 bases and the J gene lost 3 bases, with 17 bases spanning the gap. The CDR3 extends over 16 amino acids. The CDR3 protein is CASSFSLAGQEETQYF. In DNA form, the CDR3 reads TGTGCCAGCAGCTTTTCGCTAGCGGGACAGGAAGAGACCCAGTACTTC.

In nucleotides, the CDR3 is TGTGCCAGCAGAACAAAGGGGAACACTGAAGCTTTCTTT. Translated, it gives CASRTKGNTEAFF. The chain uses TRBV6-1 and TRBJ1-1; D unresolved. Germline loops: CDR1 MNHNS, CDR2 SASEGT. The CDR3 length is 13 residues. Trimming cost V 6 bases and J 1 base, with 9 bases left between them.

V and J are TRBV28 and TRBJ2-2; 7 bases line up with TRBD2. The V gene's germline CDR1 is MDHEN and CDR2 SYDVKM. V lost 10 bases, J lost 0 bases, and 8 bases stayed unmatched. The CDR3 contains 15 residues. The DNA of the CDR3 is TGTGCCACCTTCCGGGGGGTGACGAACACCGGGGAGCTGTTTTTT. Amino acids: CATFRGVTNTGELFF.

V is TRBV7-9 and J is TRBJ2-3, with D tentatively TRBD1 or TRBD2 (6 bases each). Germline loops: CDR1 SEHNR, CDR2 FQNEAQ (reference sequence). V lost 5 bases to trimming and J lost 4 bases, with 16 bases between them. The CDR3 covers 15 residues. This CDR3 reads CASSPGEASSDTQYF. In nucleotides, the CDR3 is TGTGCCAGCAGCCCAGGGGAGGCAAGCTCAGATACGCAGTATTTT.

The rearrangement links TRBV27 to TRBJ1-2, with a weak D call TRBD1 (6 bases). CDR1 and CDR2 from the germline V gene are MNHEY and SMNVEV (reference sequence). Trimming stripped 5 bases from V and 10 bases from J, with 14 bases between. The CDR3 has 12 amino acids. CDR3 in amino acids: CASSTGGAHYTF. As DNA, the CDR3 is TGTGCCAGCAGTACCGGGGGGGCGCACTACACCTTC.

V usage is TRBV2 and J usage is TRBJ1-5; D unresolved. Per the germline V gene, CDR1 is SNHLY and CDR2 is FYNNEI. The CDR3 loop spans 12 amino acids. The ends were cut back, 9 bases at V and 5 bases at J, with 11 bases in the middle. DNA of the CDR3: TGTGCCAGTCGACCCTCCCATCAGCCCCAGCATTTT. Its translation is CASRPSHQPQHF.

As concerns this clone: Germline is not matched at one junction end, which may reflect a read error. The CDR3 region is CSVQEGATYEQYF. The CDR3 DNA follows: TGCAGCGTTCAAGAGGGGGCGACCTACGAGCAGTACTTC. The rearrangement joins TRBV29-1 to TRBJ2-7, with 7 bases that match TRBD1. The CDR3 is 13 amino acids. The germline V gene encodes CDR1 SQVTM and CDR2 ANQGSEA.

This chain joins TRBV18 and TRBJ2-2; D gene unclear. Per the germline V gene, CDR1 is KGHSH and CDR2 is LQKENI. This CDR3 spans 15 amino acids. V shed 3 bases and J shed 1 base, with 9 bases lying between them. CDR3 in amino acids: CASSPFPRNTGELFF. DNA of the CDR3: TGTGCCAGCTCACCGTTTCCGAGGAACACCGGGGAGCTGTTTTTT.

A note on this clone: The junction shows a germline mismatch at one end, possibly a read error. This sequence joins TRBV7-7 and TRBJ2-1, with D perhaps TRBD1 (5 bases). CDR1 is SSHAT and CDR2 is FNYEAQ in the germline V gene (reference sequence). The CDR3 loop spans 13 amino acids. CDR3 bases: TGTGCTAGCAGCTTAGGGGCTAGCAATGAGCAGTTCTTC. It codes for CASSLGASNEQFF. Full variable domain (remainder filled in from reference TRBV7-7 and TRBJ2-1): GAGVSQSPRYKVTKRGQDVTLRCDPISSHATLYWYQQALGQGPEFLTYFNYEAQPDKSGLPSDRFSAERPEGSISTLTIQRTEQRDSAMYRCASSLGASNEQFFGPGTRLTVL.